The 10 T cell receptor beta chains in this list originate from one sample, sequenced in a study of T cell changes during pregnancy in multiple sclerosis. The method was immunoSEQ multiplex PCR; TCRdb's version includes in-frame clones alone and lacks a portion of them. The sample shows under 65,000 clones, more than 75% of them seen only once. The starting material was peripheral blood, obtained in the first trimester of pregnancy. The receptors derive from a female donor in good health, enrolled as a control in a pregnancy study.

The V call is TRBV6-1, the J call TRBJ2-7; 7 bases agree with TRBD1. Germline V gene data show CDR1 as MNHNS and CDR2 as SASEGT. The CDR3 is 14 residues long. V trimming: 6 bases; J trimming: 4 bases; junction bases outside the gene matches: 9. CDR3 protein: CASRANRGRYEQYF. The CDR3 DNA reads TGTGCCAGCAGGGCAAACAGGGGACGATACGAGCAGTACTTC.

This chain connects TRBV18 to TRBJ2-1; unclear D gene. There are 16 residues in the CDR3. V lost 3 bases and J 1 base, leaving 13 bases between the germline ends. Germline loops: CDR1 KGHSH, CDR2 LQKENI. The CDR3 reads CASSPPDRASYNEQFF. DNA of the CDR3: TGTGCCAGCTCACCCCCAGATCGAGCGTCCTACAATGAGCAGTTCTTC.

J is TRBJ2-3 and V is TRBV5-6; D might be TRBD1 (5 bases). CDR3 length: 14 residues. Trimming left V 5 bases short and J 2 bases short, with 12 bases between. CDR1 is SGHDT, CDR2 YYEEEE, per germline. CDR3 amino acids: CASRVAGHTDTQYF. The CDR3, as DNA: TGTGCCAGCAGAGTAGCAGGACACACAGATACGCAGTATTTT.

CDR3 sequence reads: CASSPRQGNYNEQFF. The CDR3 DNA reads as TGTGCCAGCAGCCCTAGACAGGGGAATTACAATGAGCAGTTCTTC. V gene TRBV5-4 combines with J gene TRBJ2-1, with 8 bases aligning to TRBD1. V dropped 4 bases and J dropped 4; count of bases not matched to a gene: 7. Germline CDR1 reads SGHNT; CDR2 reads YYREEE (reference sequence). This CDR3 comprises 15 residues.

The chain uses TRBV9 and TRBJ2-7, with 8 bases aligning to TRBD1. The germline gives CDR1 SGDLS, CDR2 YYNGEE. The CDR3 totals 14 residues. V was clipped by 3 bases and J by 2 bases; unmatched bases: 4. CDR3: CASSATGAPYEQYF. The CDR3 coding sequence is TGTGCCAGCAGCGCGACAGGGGCCCCCTACGAGCAGTACTTC.

The CDR3 sequence is CASRTSYGYTF. CDR3 DNA: TGCGCCAGCAGGACATCCTATGGCTACACCTTC. The V and J genes are TRBV10-2 and TRBJ1-2; D ambiguous. CDR1 WSHSY and CDR2 SAAADI come from the germline V gene. The V and J ends lost 6 bases and 4 bases respectively, with 6 bases between them. The length of the CDR3 is 11 residues.

The chain recombines TRBV6-1 with TRBJ1-1, with a possible D match to TRBD1 (5 bases). Trimming took 6 bases from V and 3 from J, leaving 11 bases between them. CDR3 length: 13 residues. Germline-derived CDR1 and CDR2 are MNHNS and SASEGT. CDR3 protein: CASRLLGDTEAFF. Written as DNA, the CDR3 is TGTGCCAGCAGACTCTTAGGGGACACTGAAGCTTTCTTT.

This chain joins TRBV18 and TRBJ2-2; D may be TRBD1 (5 bases). Germline CDR1 reads KGHSH; CDR2 reads LQKENI. Trimming left V 2 bases short and J 6 bases short, with 10 bases between. The CDR3 has 14 amino acids. The CDR3, as DNA: TGTGCCAGCTCACCAAGGCAGGGCTCCGGGGAGCTGTTTTTT. Its translation: CASSPRQGSGELFF.

This rearrangement joins TRBV2 to TRBJ1-2, with 7 bases identical to TRBD1. Germline CDR1 SNHLY, CDR2 FYNNEI. The V segment lost 6 bases and the J segment 2 bases; nucleotides outside the gene matches: 24. This CDR3 comprises 20 residues. The CDR3 region is CASSPIQSVTTGAGNYGYTF. The CDR3 bases are TGTGCCAGCAGCCCTATCCAGTCCGTCACTACAGGGGCTGGGAACTATGGCTACACCTTC.

The chain is built from TRBV6-1 and TRBJ2-7, with 9 bases matching TRBD2. CDR3 length: 15 amino acids. Germline CDR1 and CDR2: MNHNS and SASEGT. V was clipped by 2 bases and J by 8 bases; unmatched bases: 10. The CDR3 sequence is CASSELAGAADKQYF. The CDR3 DNA reads TGTGCCAGCAGTGAATTAGCGGGAGCGGCTGACAAGCAGTACTTC.